These T cell receptor beta chains were read from a single sample in a study of blood T cell repertoires in COVID-19. TCRdb keeps only in-frame clones here, not all; method: immunoSEQ multiplex PCR. The profile shows 300,000 to 400,000 clones, approximately 90% of them singletons. The sequenced sample was peripheral blood. These receptors came from a man younger than 40 with COVID-19, enrolled during active disease. Both conserved end residues are part of each CDR3. Each record gives: clone size, J gene, D gene, V gene, CDR3 DNA, CDR3 protein. D genes are given only for firm matches. Clone sizes are given selectively: once, few, many, or a class where the clone is expanded.

NA TRBJ1-3 NA TRBV28 TGTGCCAGCCAGGAAAAGTCCCTTGTGAACACCATATATTTT CASQEKSLVNTIYF
NA TRBJ2-5 TRBD2 TRBV19 TGTGCCAGTAGTGTCGGCGGGAGGGGGTACCAAGAGACCCAGTACTTC CASSVGGRGYQETQYF
NA TRBJ2-7 NA TRBV5-6 TGTGCCAGCAGGCGCAAAATATTAAACTACGAGCAGTACTTC CASRRKILNYEQYF
NA TRBJ2-7 TRBD2 TRBV9 TGTGCCAGCAGCGTAGATGGCGGGAGGGGTCTCGAGCAGTACTTC CASSVDGGRGLEQYF
once TRBJ1-1 NA TRBV19 TGTGCCAGTAGTATCACCGGACAGCCCATGAACACTGAAGCTTTCTTT CASSITGQPMNTEAFF
NA TRBJ1-4 TRBD1 TRBV10-3 TGTGCCATCAGTGGACAGGGGAATGAAAAACTGTTTTTT CAISGQGNEKLFF
NA TRBJ1-4 NA TRBV3-1/TRBV3-2 TGTGCCAGCAGCCGCGGATTAGGGGCCACTAATGAAAAACTGTTTTTT CASSRGLGATNEKLFF
NA TRBJ2-1 TRBD2 TRBV4-1 TGCGCCAGCAGCCAAGATGGTAGCGGGAGGGGGGATGAGCAGTTCTTC CASSQDGSGRGDEQFF
NA TRBJ2-1 TRBD2 TRBV16 TGTGCCAGCAGCCAAATTCCTAGCGGGAGGGCGAACAATGAGCAGTTCTTC CASSQIPSGRANNEQFF
NA TRBJ1-5 NA TRBV6-5 TGTGCCAGCAGAAGAGATAGCAATCAGCCCCAGCATTTT CASRRDSNQPQHF
NA TRBJ1-1 TRBD1 TRBV6-5 TGTGCCAGCAGTTACATCGACAGGGCCACTGAAGCTTTCTTT CASSYIDRATEAFF
few TRBJ1-5 NA TRBV28 TGTGCCAGCCGAGGGGGTCAGCCCCAGCATTTT CASRGGQPQHF
few TRBJ2-5 NA TRBV7-2 TGTGCCAGCAGCTTAATGATAGGGGGCCAAGAGACCCAGTACTTC CASSLMIGGQETQYF
NA TRBJ1-1 NA TRBV6-2/TRBV6-3 TGTGCCAGCAGTTACGGGGCAGGGAACACTGAAGCTTTCTTT CASSYGAGNTEAFF
NA TRBJ2-7 NA TRBV30 TGTGCCTCGTTCTACGAGCAGTACTTC CASFYEQYF
once TRBJ1-2 TRBD1 TRBV25-1 TGTGCCAGCAGTGAGCCCACAGGGGTGAGGAATGGCTACACCTTC CASSEPTGVRNGYTF
NA TRBJ2-7 TRBD2 TRBV5-5 TGTGCCAGCAGCAGACTAGCGGGGGAAGAGCAGTACTTC CASSRLAGEEQYF
once TRBJ1-3 NA TRBV3-1/TRBV3-2 TGTGCCAGCAGCCAAATAGACTCTGGAAACACCATATATTTT CASSQIDSGNTIYF
once TRBJ2-5 NA TRBV5-1 TGCGCCAGCAGCCGTGCGCGGGACCCCCAAGAGACCCAGTACTTC CASSRARDPQETQYF
NA TRBJ1-2 NA TRBV28 TGTGCCAGCAGTTTCAGGGTGGACTATGGCTACACCTTC CASSFRVDYGYTF
NA TRBJ2-1 NA TRBV7-8 TGTGCCAGCAGCTTAGCGGTGTATTGGGTGGAAACCACCGACATCTACAATGAGCAGTTCTTC CASSLAVYWVETTDIYNEQFF
few TRBJ1-1 NA TRBV7-2 TGTGCCAGCAGCGTCGGGGGAGACGGAAACGCTTTCTTT CASSVGGDGNAFF
NA TRBJ2-7 TRBD2 TRBV28 TGTGCCAGCAGTTGGACTAGCGGGAGTCTCGAGCAGTACTTC CASSWTSGSLEQYF
NA TRBJ1-4 NA TRBV10-2 TGCGCCAGCAGTGAGGCAGGGAACGAAAAACTGTTTTTT CASSEAGNEKLFF
NA TRBJ2-1 NA TRBV6-5 TGTGCCAGCCAATCCTTAAACCAGCGGAATGAGCAGTTCTTC CASQSLNQRNEQFF
NA TRBJ1-2 NA TRBV5-1 TGCGCCAGCAGCTTAATAGATTCTAACTATGGCTACACCTTC CASSLIDSNYGYTF
once TRBJ2-1 TRBD2 TRBV4-3 TGCGCCAGCAGCCAAGAAGCGGGGGGAACCTACAATGAGCAGTTCTTC CASSQEAGGTYNEQFF
NA TRBJ1-1 NA TRBV27 TGTGCCAGCAGCCTAACCCCAGGTTACACTGAAGCTTTCTTT CASSLTPGYTEAFF
NA TRBJ2-3 NA TRBV5-6 TGTGCCAGCAGCTCAGTAAGACAGTCCACAGATACGCAGTATTTT CASSSVRQSTDTQYF